The 24 T cell receptor beta chains in this list originate from one sample, sequenced in a study of cytomegalovirus exposure and HLA in healthy donors. The PCR was carried out with 60 Vbeta primers and 13 Jbeta primers. Here immunoSEQ multiplex PCR was the method, and the copy in TCRdb shows in-frame clones only, minus some. The sample consists of tens of thousands of clones, roughly four fifths of them appearing once. Sequences were obtained from PBMCs. The receptors shown here come from a man aged 35-49 years in good health and CMV-seronegative.

The J gene is TRBJ2-5, the V gene TRBV2, with 9 bases fitting TRBD1. Germline lookup yields CDR1 SNHLY and CDR2 FYNNEI. The CDR3 consists of 14 residues. V dropped 6 bases and J dropped 4; count of bases not matched to a gene: 6. CDR3 DNA: TGTGCCAGCAGCGCGACAGGGGGTGGAGAGACCCAGTACTTC. Translating it yields CASSATGGGETQYF. The full variable domain, completed using reference TRBV2 and TRBJ2-5, is EPEVTQTPSHQVTQMGQEVILRCVPISNHLYFYWYRQILGQKVEFLVSFYNNEISEKSEIFDDQFSVERPDGSNFTLKIRSTKLEDSAMYFCASSATGGGETQYFGPGTRLLVL.

This chain joins TRBV7-9 and TRBJ1-2; D gene ambiguous. The CDR3 sequence is 15 residues long. Per germline, CDR1 SEHNR and CDR2 FQNEAQ (reference sequence). V gave up 5 bases and J gave up 6 bases, with 19 bases separating them. The CDR3 DNA follows: TGTGCCAGCAGCCTCCTGGGCCAGATGACGGATGGCTACACCTTC. As protein: CASSLLGQMTDGYTF.

This clone was observed at least ten times. The chain links TRBV5-1 to TRBJ2-7, with 8 bases lining up with TRBD1. V shed 0 bases and J 6 bases; nucleotides not matched to a gene: 8. The V gene's germline CDR1 is SGHRS and CDR2 YFSETQ. The CDR3 runs to 15 residues. CDR3 amino acids: CASSLVTGALGEQYF. The CDR3 coding sequence is TGCGCCAGCAGCTTGGTGACAGGGGCCCTGGGCGAGCAGTACTTC.

In DNA, the CDR3 is TGTGCCATCAGTGAAGGGACTAGCGGGAGTTCCGAGCAGTACTTC. Translation gives CAISEGTSGSSEQYF. The chain carries TRBV10-3 and TRBJ2-7; TRBD2 aligns across 14 bases. The junction had 4 bases not matched to a gene; V was cut back by 3 bases and J by 6 bases. The germline CDR1 and CDR2 sequences are ENHRY and SYGVKD. CDR3 size: 15 residues.

The chain carries TRBV5-6 and TRBJ2-7; the D gene is possibly TRBD2 (5 bases). V lost 3 bases to trimming and J lost 4 bases, with 14 bases between them. CDR1 and CDR2 (germline): SGHDT, YYEEEE. The CDR3 runs 14 residues. The CDR3 spells CASSSGLGWYEQYF. DNA for the CDR3: TGTGCCAGCAGCTCAGGACTTGGGTGGTACGAGCAGTACTTC.

The rearrangement uses TRBV5-6 and TRBJ2-3, with 9 bases lining up with TRBD2. The CDR3 loop spans 15 amino acids. With 3 bases clipped from V and 0 bases from J, the junction kept 2 bases outside the gene matches. CDR1 and CDR2 (germline): SGHDT, YYEEEE. The CDR3 DNA reads as TGTGCCAGCAGCTCCCTAGCGGGGAGCACAGATACGCAGTATTTT. Protein: CASSSLAGSTDTQYF. Using reference TRBV5-6 and TRBJ2-3 for the parts outside the CDR3, the full variable domain is DAGVTQSPTHLIKTRGQQVTLRCSPKSGHDTVSWYQQALGQGPQFIFQYYEEEERQRGNFPDRFSGHQFPNYSSELNVNALLLGDSALYLCASSSLAGSTDTQYFGPGTRLTVL.

The rearrangement joins TRBV2 to TRBJ2-7; D is ambiguous. The CDR3 loop spans 11 amino acids. The germline gives CDR1 SNHLY, CDR2 FYNNEI. V dropped 8 bases and J dropped 4 bases, with 9 bases sitting between them. CDR3 coding DNA: TGTGCCAGCGTGCGTATATACGAGCAGTACTTC. It is translated as CASVRIYEQYF.

V usage is TRBV19 and J usage is TRBJ2-7; 8 nucleotides align to TRBD2. The junction had 8 bases not matched to a gene; V was cut back by 5 bases and J by 2 bases. Germline CDR1 LNHDA, CDR2 SQIVND (reference sequence). The CDR3 is 15 residues long. CDR3 amino acids: CASSVTGGRTYEQYF. CDR3 DNA sequence: TGTGCCAGTAGTGTCACGGGCGGGAGGACCTACGAGCAGTACTTC.

This clone was counted once. The chain couples TRBV6-1 to TRBJ2-7, with 9 nucleotides matching TRBD1. CDR1 is MNHNS and CDR2 is SASEGT in the germline V gene. This CDR3 region has 14 residues. V lost 6 bases to trimming and J lost 3 bases; unmatched junction nucleotides: 6. CDR3 in amino acids: CASRDRGMFYEQYF. CDR3 bases: TGTGCCAGCAGGGACAGGGGAATGTTCTACGAGCAGTACTTC.

V usage is TRBV19 and J usage is TRBJ2-3, with TRBD1 identical over 8 bases. There are 15 residues in the CDR3. Trimming cost V 6 bases and J 0 bases; bases outside gene matches: 5. The germline V gene has CDR1 LNHDA and CDR2 SQIVND (reference sequence). CDR3 nucleotides: TGTGCCAGTAGGCTCCAGGGGGCCAGCACAGATACGCAGTATTTT. This gives the protein CASRLQGASTDTQYF.

This clone was counted a single time. The chain is built from TRBV25-1 and TRBJ2-7; D not resolved. V lost 1 base and J 1 base, leaving 11 bases between the germline ends. The CDR3 covers 15 residues. The germline V gene encodes CDR1 MGHDK and CDR2 SYGVNS. CDR3 in DNA: TGTGCCAGCAGTGAATCCGGTATCCTATCCTACGAGCAGTACTTC. As protein: CASSESGILSYEQYF.

V and J are TRBV2 and TRBJ2-3; D might be TRBD1 (5 bases). The germline gives CDR1 SNHLY, CDR2 FYNNEI. Trimming removed 7 bases from V and 0 bases from J, with 11 bases in between. The CDR3 length is 14 residues. The CDR3 DNA sequence: TGTGCCAGCAAAATGACAGCTAGCACAGATACGCAGTATTTT. Amino acids: CASKMTASTDTQYF.

The V call is TRBV6-1, the J call TRBJ2-2, with 7 bases lining up with TRBD2. V trimming: 0 bases; J trimming: 6 bases; junction bases outside the gene matches: 4. The CDR3 length is 15 residues. Germline CDR1 MNHNS, CDR2 SASEGT. The CDR3 spells CASSEARGRAGELFF. The CDR3 nucleotides read TGTGCCAGCAGTGAAGCGCGTGGGAGGGCCGGGGAGCTGTTTTTT.

DNA of the CDR3: TGTGCCAGCAGCCAAGTGGGAGTAGACTATGGCTACACCTTC. It is translated as CASSQVGVDYGYTF. The chain links TRBV4-2 to TRBJ1-2; D is unclear. CDR3 length: 14 amino acids. The V gene lost 1 base and the J gene lost 3 bases, with 9 bases spanning the gap. Germline V gene sequence: CDR1 LGHNA, CDR2 YNFKEQ.

Within the sample, this clone is medium-sized (0.01 to 0.1%). The V gene is TRBV19, the J gene TRBJ1-5; maybe TRBD1 (6 bases). The length of the CDR3 is 17 residues. CDR1 and CDR2 (germline): LNHDA, SQIVND (reference sequence). Trimming removed 7 bases from V and 3 bases from J, with 22 bases in between. CDR3 sequence (DNA): TGTGCCAGTACCCATATCTCGGGCAGGGGAAACAATCAGCCCCAGCATTTT. Protein product: CASTHISGRGNNQPQHF.

This chain connects TRBV30 to TRBJ1-2; TRBD1 aligns across 8 bases. Trimming took 7 bases from V and 4 from J; bases not matched to a gene: 14. CDR3 length: 15 amino acids. Germline CDR1 GTSNPN, CDR2 SVGIG (reference sequence). The CDR3 loop is CASPGQGSLGYGYTF. In DNA, the CDR3 is TGTGCCTCTCCCGGACAGGGCTCCCTGGGCTATGGCTACACCTTC. The variable domain in full, with the rest retrieved from reference TRBV30 and TRBJ1-2, is SQTIHQWPATLVQPVGSPLSLECTVEGTSNPNLYWYRQAAGRGLQLLFYSVGIGQISSEVPQNLSASRPQDRQFILSSKKLLLSDSGFYLCASPGQGSLGYGYTFGSGTRLTVV.

This chain connects TRBV4-3 to TRBJ2-3; 11 positions match TRBD2. The CDR3 covers 15 residues. Trimming at V came to 3 bases and at J to 1 base, leaving 0 bases not matched to a gene. Per the germline V gene, CDR1 is LGHNA and CDR2 is YSLEER. The CDR3 DNA sequence: TGCGCCAGCAGCCAGGGACTAGCGGGCACAGATACGCAGTATTTT. Its translation: CASSQGLAGTDTQYF.

V usage is TRBV6-5 and J usage is TRBJ2-1, with 9 bases that match TRBD1. CDR1 is MNHEY, CDR2 SVGAGI, per germline. After removal of 4 bases from V and 4 bases from J, the junction contained 8 bases not matched to a gene. This CDR3 spans 16 amino acids. CDR3 protein: CASSFSGQGGYNEQFF. CDR3 nucleotides: TGTGCCAGCAGTTTCTCGGGACAGGGTGGGTACAATGAGCAGTTCTTC.

The rearrangement uses TRBV2 and TRBJ1-1; weak D call: TRBD1 (5 bases). The CDR3 contains 13 residues. The germline gives CDR1 SNHLY, CDR2 FYNNEI. The ends were cut back, 8 bases at V and 0 bases at J, with 10 bases in the middle. CDR3 DNA sequence: TGTGCCAGCTCAGGGAGGGTGAACACTGAAGCTTTCTTT. It yields the protein CASSGRVNTEAFF.

The V call is TRBV6-1, the J call TRBJ2-3; the match to TRBD2 covers 8 bases. CDR1 is MNHNS and CDR2 is SASEGT in the germline V gene. This CDR3 has 15 amino acids. Trimming cost V 5 bases and J 2 bases; bases outside gene matches: 6. This CDR3 reads CASSKLAADTDTQYF. For the CDR3, the DNA is TGTGCCAGCAGTAAACTAGCGGCAGACACAGATACGCAGTATTTT.

The CDR3 nucleotides are TGTGCCAGCAGCTCACCTACAGTTAATCAGCCCCAGCATTTT. This codes for CASSSPTVNQPQHF. V gene TRBV28 combines with J gene TRBJ1-5, with D unclear. The CDR3 spans 14 residues. The V end was cut by 6 bases, the J end by 4 bases, with 13 bases between. From germline, CDR1 is MDHEN and CDR2 SYDVKM.

The sample holds a few counts of this clone. The V call is TRBV6-6, the J call TRBJ2-7; weak D call: TRBD1 (6 bases). Between the trimmed V and J ends, which lost 4 bases and 2 bases, there was a span of 12 bases. This CDR3 has 14 residues. Germline V gene lookup returns CDR1 MNHNY and CDR2 SVGAGI (reference sequence). CDR3 residues: CASSLEGTTYEQYF. Here the CDR3 DNA reads TGTGCCAGCAGTTTAGAAGGGACAACCTACGAGCAGTACTTC.

This chain joins TRBV27 and TRBJ1-2, with D hard to call. Trimming took 6 bases from V and 7 from J, leaving 12 bases between them. Germline values: CDR1 MNHEY, CDR2 SMNVEV (reference sequence). CDR3 size: 12 residues. As DNA, the CDR3 is TGTGCCAGCAGCACGCCGGGAGGTGGCTACACCTTC. Translation gives CASSTPGGGYTF.

The gene calls are TRBV19 and TRBJ2-7, with D maybe TRBD1 (5 bases). Germline V gene data show CDR1 as LNHDA and CDR2 as SQIVND (reference sequence). CDR3 length: 12 residues. V lost 7 bases and J lost 3, with 10 bases in between. This CDR3 reads CASMGLNYEQYF. The CDR3 DNA reads as TGTGCCAGTATGGGGCTGAACTACGAGCAGTACTTC.